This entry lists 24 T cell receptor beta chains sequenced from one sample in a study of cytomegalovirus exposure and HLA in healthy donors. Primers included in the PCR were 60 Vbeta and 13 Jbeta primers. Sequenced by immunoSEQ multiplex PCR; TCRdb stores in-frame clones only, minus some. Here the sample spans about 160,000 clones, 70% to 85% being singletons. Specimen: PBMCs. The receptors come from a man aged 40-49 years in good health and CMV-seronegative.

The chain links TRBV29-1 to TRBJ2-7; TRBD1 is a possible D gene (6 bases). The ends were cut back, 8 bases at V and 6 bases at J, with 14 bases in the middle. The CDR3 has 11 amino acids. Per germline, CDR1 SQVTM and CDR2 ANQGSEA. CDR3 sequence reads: CSWTVGVEQYF. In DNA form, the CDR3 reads TGCAGCTGGACAGTAGGGGTCGAGCAGTACTTC.

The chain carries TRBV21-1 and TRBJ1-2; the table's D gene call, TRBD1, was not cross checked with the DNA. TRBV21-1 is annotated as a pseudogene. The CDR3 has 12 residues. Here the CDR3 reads CASSDRGGGYTF. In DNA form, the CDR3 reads TGTGCCAGCAGCGACAGGGGCGGCGGCTACACCTTC.

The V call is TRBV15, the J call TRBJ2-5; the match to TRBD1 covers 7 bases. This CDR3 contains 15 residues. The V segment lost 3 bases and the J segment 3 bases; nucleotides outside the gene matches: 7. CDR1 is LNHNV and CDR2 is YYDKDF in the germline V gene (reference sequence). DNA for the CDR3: TGTGCCACCAGCAGGGATGGACAGGCTAAAGAGACCCAGTACTTC. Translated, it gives CATSRDGQAKETQYF. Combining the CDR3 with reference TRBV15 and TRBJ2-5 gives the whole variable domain DAMVIQNPRYQVTQFGKPVTLSCSQTLNHNVMYWYQQKSSQAPKLLFHYYDKDFNNEADTPDNFQSRRPNTSFCFLDIRSPGLGDTAMYLCATSRDGQAKETQYFGPGTRLLVL.

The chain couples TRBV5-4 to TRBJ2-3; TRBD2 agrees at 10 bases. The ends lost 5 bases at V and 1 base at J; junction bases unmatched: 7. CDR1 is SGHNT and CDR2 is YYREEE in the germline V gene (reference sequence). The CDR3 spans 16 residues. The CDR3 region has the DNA TGTGCCAGCAGTTGGGGGCTAGCGGGGGGCACAGATACGCAGTATTTT. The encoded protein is CASSWGLAGGTDTQYF.

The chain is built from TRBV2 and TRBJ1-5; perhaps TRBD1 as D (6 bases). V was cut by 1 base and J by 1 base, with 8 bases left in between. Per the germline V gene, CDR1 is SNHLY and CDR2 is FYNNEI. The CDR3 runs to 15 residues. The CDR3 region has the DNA TGTGCCAGCAGTGAAGGCAGGGGAAGCAATCAGCCCCAGCATTTT. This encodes CASSEGRGSNQPQHF.

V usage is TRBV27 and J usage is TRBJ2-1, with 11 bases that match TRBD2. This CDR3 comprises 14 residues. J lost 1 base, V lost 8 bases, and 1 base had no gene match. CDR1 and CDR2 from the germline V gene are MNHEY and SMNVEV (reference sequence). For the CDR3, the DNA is TGTGCCAGCGGGACTAGCGGATCCTACAATGAGCAGTTCTTC. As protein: CASGTSGSYNEQFF.

The CDR3 reads CASSIDLRDLRDYGYTF. CDR3 nucleotides: TGTGCCAGTAGTATAGATCTCAGGGATCTCCGGGACTATGGCTACACCTTC. The chain couples TRBV19 to TRBJ1-2; a possible D gene is TRBD1 (5 bases). Germline values: CDR1 LNHDA, CDR2 SQIVND (reference sequence). This CDR3 has 17 amino acids. V lost 0 bases and J 3 bases, leaving 17 bases between the germline ends.

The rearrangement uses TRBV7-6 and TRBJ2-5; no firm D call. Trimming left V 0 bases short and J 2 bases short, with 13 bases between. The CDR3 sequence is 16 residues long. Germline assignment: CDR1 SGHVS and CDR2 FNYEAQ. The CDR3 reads CASSLARNQAQETQYF. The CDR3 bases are TGTGCCAGCAGCTTAGCTAGAAACCAGGCACAAGAGACCCAGTACTTC.

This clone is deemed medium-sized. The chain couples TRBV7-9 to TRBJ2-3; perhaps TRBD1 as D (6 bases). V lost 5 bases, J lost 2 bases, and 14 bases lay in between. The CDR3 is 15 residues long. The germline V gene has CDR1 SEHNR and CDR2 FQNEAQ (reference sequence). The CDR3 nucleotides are TGTGCCAGCAGCCACGCTGGGGGCAACACAGATACGCAGTATTTT. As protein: CASSHAGGNTDTQYF.

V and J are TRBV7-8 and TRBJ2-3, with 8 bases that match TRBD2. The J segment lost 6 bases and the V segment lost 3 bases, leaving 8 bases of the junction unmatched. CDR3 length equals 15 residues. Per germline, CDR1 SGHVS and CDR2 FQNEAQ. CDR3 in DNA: TGTGCCAGCAGCTTGGGACGGGGGGGGCGGGATACGCAGTATTTT. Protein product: CASSLGRGGRDTQYF.

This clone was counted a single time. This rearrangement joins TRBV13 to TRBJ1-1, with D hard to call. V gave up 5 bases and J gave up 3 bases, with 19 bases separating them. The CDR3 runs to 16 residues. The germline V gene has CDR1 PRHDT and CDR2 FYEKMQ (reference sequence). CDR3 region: CASSNIRMERHTEAFF. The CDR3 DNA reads TGTGCCAGCAGCAACATCAGAATGGAGCGGCACACTGAAGCTTTCTTT.

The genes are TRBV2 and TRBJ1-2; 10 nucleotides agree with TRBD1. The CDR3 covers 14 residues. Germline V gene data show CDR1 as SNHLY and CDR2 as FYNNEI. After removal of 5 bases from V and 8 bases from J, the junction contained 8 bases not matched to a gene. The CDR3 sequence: CASSRDRGEGGYTF. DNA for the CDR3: TGTGCCAGCAGTCGGGACAGGGGAGAAGGGGGCTACACCTTC. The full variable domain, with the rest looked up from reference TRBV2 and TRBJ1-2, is EPEVTQTPSHQVTQMGQEVILRCVPISNHLYFYWYRQILGQKVEFLVSFYNNEISEKSEIFDDQFSVERPDGSNFTLKIRSTKLEDSAMYFCASSRDRGEGGYTFGSGTRLTVV.

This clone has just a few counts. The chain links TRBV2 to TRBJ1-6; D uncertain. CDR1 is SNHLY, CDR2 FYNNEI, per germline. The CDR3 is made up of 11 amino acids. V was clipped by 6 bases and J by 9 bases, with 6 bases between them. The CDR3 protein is CASSYSSPLHF. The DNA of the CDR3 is TGTGCCAGCAGCTACAGTTCACCCCTCCACTTT.

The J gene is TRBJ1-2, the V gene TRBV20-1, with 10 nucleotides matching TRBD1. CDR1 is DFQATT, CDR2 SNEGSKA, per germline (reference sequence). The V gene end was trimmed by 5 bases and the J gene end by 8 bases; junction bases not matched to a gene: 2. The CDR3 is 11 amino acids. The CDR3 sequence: CSAGTGEGYTF. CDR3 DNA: TGCAGTGCTGGGACAGGGGAGGGCTACACCTTC.

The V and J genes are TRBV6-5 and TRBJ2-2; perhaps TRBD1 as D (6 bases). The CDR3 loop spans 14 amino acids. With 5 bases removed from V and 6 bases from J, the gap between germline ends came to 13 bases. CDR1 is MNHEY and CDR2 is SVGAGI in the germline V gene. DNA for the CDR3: TGTGCCAGCAGTATAAGGACAGTGGCCGGGGAGCTGTTTTTT. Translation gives CASSIRTVAGELFF.

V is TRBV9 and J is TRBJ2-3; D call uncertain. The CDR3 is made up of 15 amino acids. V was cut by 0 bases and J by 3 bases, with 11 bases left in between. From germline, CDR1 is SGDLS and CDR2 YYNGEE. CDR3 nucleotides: TGTGCCAGCAGCGTAGCCGGTATTGAAACAGATACGCAGTATTTT. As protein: CASSVAGIETDTQYF. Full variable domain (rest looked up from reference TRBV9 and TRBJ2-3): DSGVTQTPKHLITATGQRVTLRCSPRSGDLSVYWYQQSLDQGLQFLIQYYNGEERAKGNILERFSAQQFPDLHSELNLSSLELGDSALYFCASSVAGIETDTQYFGPGTRLTVL.

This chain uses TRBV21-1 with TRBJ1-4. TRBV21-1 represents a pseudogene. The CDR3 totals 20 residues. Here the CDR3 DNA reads TGTGCCAGCAGCAAAGAGGCCCCTTTGGAGGCTCGGACAACTAATGAAAAACTGTTTTTT. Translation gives CASSKEAPLEARTTNEKLFF.

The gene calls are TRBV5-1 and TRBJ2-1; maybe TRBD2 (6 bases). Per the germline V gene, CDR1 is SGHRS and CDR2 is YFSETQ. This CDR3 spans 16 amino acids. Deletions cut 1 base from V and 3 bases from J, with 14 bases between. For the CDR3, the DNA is TGCGCCAGCAGCTTGAGAGGTTTGGAGGGCTACAATGAGCAGTTCTTC. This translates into CASSLRGLEGYNEQFF.

CDR3 sequence (DNA): TGTGCCAGCAGCTTGGTAGGCAGGACACACAATGAGCAGTTCTTC. This encodes CASSLVGRTHNEQFF. The gene calls are TRBV5-8 and TRBJ2-1; weak D call: TRBD1 (5 bases). From germline, CDR1 is SGHTS and CDR2 YDEGEE. V was shortened by 0 bases and J by 5 bases, with 12 bases between the two germline ends. The CDR3 contains 15 residues.

CDR3 sequence: CASSGPAGGVYEQYF. In nucleotides, the CDR3 is TGTGCCAGCAGCGGACCAGCGGGGGGAGTCTACGAGCAGTACTTC. The rearrangement joins TRBV5-4 to TRBJ2-7, with 9 bases aligning to TRBD2. The CDR3 runs 15 residues. Germline lookup yields CDR1 SGHNT and CDR2 YYREEE (reference sequence). V shed 4 bases, J shed 3 bases, and the junction held 8 bases outside the gene matches. The full variable domain, completed using reference TRBV5-4 and TRBJ2-7, is ETGVTQSPTHLIKTRGQQVTLRCSSQSGHNTVSWYQQALGQGPQFIFQYYREEENGRGNFPPRFSGLQFPNYSSELNVNALELDDSALYLCASSGPAGGVYEQYFGPGTRLTVT.

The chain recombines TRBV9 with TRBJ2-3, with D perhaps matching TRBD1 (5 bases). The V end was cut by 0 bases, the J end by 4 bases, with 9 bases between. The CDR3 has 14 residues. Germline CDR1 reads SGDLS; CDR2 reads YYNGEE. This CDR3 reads CASSVVGVADTQYF. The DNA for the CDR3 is TGTGCCAGCAGCGTAGTAGGGGTTGCAGATACGCAGTATTTT.

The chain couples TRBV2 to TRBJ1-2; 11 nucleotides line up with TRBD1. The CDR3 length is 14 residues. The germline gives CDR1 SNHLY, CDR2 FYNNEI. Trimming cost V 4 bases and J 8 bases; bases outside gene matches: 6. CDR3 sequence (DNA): TGTGCCAGCAGTGTGCTCGGGGACAGGGGGGGCTACACCTTC. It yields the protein CASSVLGDRGGYTF.

CDR3 protein: CASSLPGQTFQGYTF. As DNA, the CDR3 is TGTGCCAGCAGTCTACCGGGACAGACGTTTCAGGGCTACACCTTC. The chain uses TRBV2 and TRBJ1-2; TRBD1 agrees at 7 bases. The junction had 14 bases not matched to a gene; V was cut back by 5 bases and J by 8 bases. The CDR3 is made up of 15 amino acids. Germline values: CDR1 SNHLY, CDR2 FYNNEI.

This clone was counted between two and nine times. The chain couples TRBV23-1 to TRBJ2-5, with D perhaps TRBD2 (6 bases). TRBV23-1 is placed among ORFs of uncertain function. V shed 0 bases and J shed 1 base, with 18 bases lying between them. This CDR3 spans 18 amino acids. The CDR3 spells CASSQSDVRDSSQETQYF. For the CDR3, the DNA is TGCGCCAGCAGTCAATCGGATGTCCGGGACTCTAGCCAAGAGACCCAGTACTTC.